Listed below are T cell receptor beta chains from one sample, sequenced in a study of beta chain bispecific antibodies for T cell cancers. What these receptors recognize is not known. TCRdb re-called the 5' RACE reads with MiXCR, one entry per CDR3 protein. The sample gives roughly 19,000 distinct CDR3 sequences, approximately 2% of which show up once; more than 5% is in the top ten. Sequenced material: healthy donor T cells cultured with leukemia cells, taken from a culture containing a bispecific antibody targeting TCR Vbeta12. The origin of the receptors is a human donor in good health. Some clones in this sample may be carry-over from other donors' samples. The CDR3 runs from the conserved cysteine through the conserved F or W. D genes are given only for firm matches. Size is stated as once, few or many counts, or a class when the clone is expanded.

clone size	J gene	V gene	D gene	CDR3 DNA	CDR3 protein
many	TRBJ2-3	TRBV10-1	NA	TGCGCCAGCAGTGAGGGCACCACTAGCACAGATACGCAGTATTTT	CASSEGTTSTDTQYF
many	TRBJ2-7	TRBV30	NA	TGTGCCTGGAGTGTGAGTTTCGAGCAGTACTTC	CAWSVSFEQYF
many	TRBJ2-3	TRBV5-1	NA	TGCGCCAGCAGCTCCGGGGGCCTAGCGCAGTATTTT	CASSSGGLAQYF
many	TRBJ1-5	TRBV7-3	NA	TGTGCCAGCAGCTTAAGGCAGGGTAGCAATCAGCCCCAGCATTTT	CASSLRQGSNQPQHF
many	TRBJ1-1	TRBV5-1	NA	TGCGCCAGCAGCTCTGGGCAGAACACTGAAGCTTTCTTT	CASSSGQNTEAFF
many	TRBJ2-1	TRBV6-4	TRBD1	TGTGCCAGCAGCGCGACAGGGCGGGAGCAGTTCTTC	CASSATGREQFF
many	TRBJ1-5	TRBV20-1	NA	TGCAGTGCTAGTGACGCGCATGGCTATCAGCCCCAGCATTTT	CSASDAHGYQPQHF
many	TRBJ2-3	TRBV20-1	NA	TGCAGTGCTAGAGACACACGGGACGCCACAGATACGCAGTATTTT	CSARDTRDATDTQYF
many	TRBJ1-2	TRBV3-1	TRBD1	TGTGCCAGCAGCCAAGGCTCTTGGACAGGGCGGTATGGCTACACCTTC	CASSQGSWTGRYGYTF
many	TRBJ1-1	TRBV5-1	NA	TGCGCCAGCAGCCGATCCGCTGGGGACACTGAAGCTTTCTTT	CASSRSAGDTEAFF
many	TRBJ1-4	TRBV5-1	NA	TGCGCCACCCGATTGGCCCCAGGAGCTGAAAAACTGTTTTTT	CATRLAPGAEKLFF
many	TRBJ2-5	TRBV2	TRBD2	TGTGCCAGCCGACTAGCGGGTGAGACCCAGTACTTC	CASRLAGETQYF
many	TRBJ2-5	TRBV7-8	TRBD2	TGTGCCAGCAGCCTCCTGGGGAGCGGGGGTTCGGGAGAGACCCAGTACTTC	CASSLLGSGGSGETQYF
many	TRBJ2-3	TRBV6-6	TRBD2	TGTGCCAGCAGTTACGGTCCGGGACTAGCGTCAGATACGCAGTATTTT	CASSYGPGLASDTQYF
many	TRBJ1-1	TRBV20-1	NA	TGCAGTGCTCCCCCGCGGGGATGGGACACTGAAGCTTTCTTT	CSAPPRGWDTEAFF
many	TRBJ1-4	TRBV5-4	NA	TGTGCCAGCCGCGATGGGGGGCATACTAATGAAAAACTGTTTTTT	CASRDGGHTNEKLFF
many	TRBJ2-1	TRBV13	NA	TGTGCCAGCAGCCCGACTATTGGCGGTGAGCAGTTCTTC	CASSPTIGGEQFF
medium-sized	TRBJ1-2	TRBV5-1	TRBD1	TGCGCCAGCAGCCGGACAGGGGGCGATGGCTACACCTTC	CASSRTGGDGYTF
many	TRBJ1-2	TRBV2	NA	TGTGCCAGCAGTGAGGGGGCTGGCTATGGCTACACCTTC	CASSEGAGYGYTF
many	TRBJ1-1	TRBV2	TRBD1	TGTGCCAGCATAGGACAGGGGTCTGTTGGTGAAGCTTTCTTT	CASIGQGSVGEAFF
many	TRBJ2-7	TRBV7-2	TRBD2	TGTGCCAGCAGCTCTGCGGGGGGAACTACGAGGCAGTACTTC	CASSSAGGTTRQYF
many	TRBJ1-5	TRBV5-6	NA	TGTGCCAGCAGCTTTCAAGGGTCCCATCAGCCCCAGCATTTT	CASSFQGSHQPQHF
many	TRBJ2-1	TRBV5-1	NA	TGCGCCAGCAGCTTGGCGGCGGCGGGAATCTACAATGAGCAGTTCTTC	CASSLAAAGIYNEQFF
many	TRBJ2-7	TRBV25-1	NA	TGTGCCAGCAGTGAAGTTTCCGGGACGGCCTTCTACGAGCAGTACTTC	CASSEVSGTAFYEQYF
few	TRBJ2-5	TRBV20-1	TRBD1	TGCAGTGCTAGTAGGACAGGGGGAGAGACCCAGTACTTC	CSASRTGGETQYF
few	TRBJ2-7	TRBV11-2	NA	TGTGCCAGCAGCCGCCTTGACAGTCGGGGCGAGCAGTACTTC	CASSRLDSRGEQYF
medium-sized	TRBJ1-1	TRBV29-1	TRBD1	TGCAGCGAGCGACGACAGGGATCCACTGAAGCTTTCTTT	CSERRQGSTEAFF